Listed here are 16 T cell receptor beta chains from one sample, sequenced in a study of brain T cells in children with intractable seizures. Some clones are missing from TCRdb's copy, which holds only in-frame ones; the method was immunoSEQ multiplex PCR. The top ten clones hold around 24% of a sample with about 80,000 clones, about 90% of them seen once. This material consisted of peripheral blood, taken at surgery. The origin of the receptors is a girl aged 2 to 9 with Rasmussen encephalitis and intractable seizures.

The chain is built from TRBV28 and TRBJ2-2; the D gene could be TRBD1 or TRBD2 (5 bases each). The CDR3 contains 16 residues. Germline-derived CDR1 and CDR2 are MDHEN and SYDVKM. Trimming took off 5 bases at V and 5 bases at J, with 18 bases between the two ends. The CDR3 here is CASSPRAGRRTGELFF. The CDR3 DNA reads TGTGCCAGCAGTCCCAGGGCAGGTCGGAGGACCGGGGAGCTGTTTTTT.

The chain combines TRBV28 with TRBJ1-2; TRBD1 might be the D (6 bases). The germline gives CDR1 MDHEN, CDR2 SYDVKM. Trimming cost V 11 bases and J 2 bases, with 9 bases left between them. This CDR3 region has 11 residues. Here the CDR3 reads CACTGNYGYTF. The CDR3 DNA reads TGTGCCTGCACAGGGAACTATGGCTACACCTTC.

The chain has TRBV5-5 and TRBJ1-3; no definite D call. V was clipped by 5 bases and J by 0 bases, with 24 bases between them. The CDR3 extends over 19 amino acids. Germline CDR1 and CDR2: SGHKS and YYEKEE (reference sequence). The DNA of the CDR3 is TGTGCCAGCAGACCGATTGGGGTGACACGGAAGAACTCTGGAAACACCATATATTTT. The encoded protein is CASRPIGVTRKNSGNTIYF.

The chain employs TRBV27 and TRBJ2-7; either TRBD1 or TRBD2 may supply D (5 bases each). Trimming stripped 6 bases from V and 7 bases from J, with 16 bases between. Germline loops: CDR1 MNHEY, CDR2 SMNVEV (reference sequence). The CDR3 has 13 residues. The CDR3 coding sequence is TGTGCCAGCAGCCATGGGGCGGGTGAAGAGCAGTACTTC. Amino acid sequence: CASSHGAGEEQYF.

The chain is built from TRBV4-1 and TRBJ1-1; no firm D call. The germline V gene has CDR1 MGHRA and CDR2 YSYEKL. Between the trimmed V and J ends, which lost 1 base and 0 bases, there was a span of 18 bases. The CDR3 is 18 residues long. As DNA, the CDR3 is TGCGCCAGCAGCCAAGTTCGTGCATTCCTCCCGATGAACACTGAAGCTTTCTTT. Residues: CASSQVRAFLPMNTEAFF.

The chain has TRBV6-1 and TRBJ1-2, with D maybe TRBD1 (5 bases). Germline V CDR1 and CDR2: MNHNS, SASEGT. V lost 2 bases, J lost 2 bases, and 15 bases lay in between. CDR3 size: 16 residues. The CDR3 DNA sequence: TGTGCCAGCAGTGAAACAGCTGGGGGTAAGAACTATGGCTACACCTTC. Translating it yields CASSETAGGKNYGYTF.

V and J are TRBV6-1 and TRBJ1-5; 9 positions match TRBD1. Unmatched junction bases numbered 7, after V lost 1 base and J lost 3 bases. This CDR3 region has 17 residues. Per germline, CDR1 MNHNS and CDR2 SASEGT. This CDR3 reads CASSEGLGTGLNQPQHF. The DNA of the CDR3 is TGTGCCAGCAGTGAAGGTTTGGGGACAGGGCTCAATCAGCCCCAGCATTTT.

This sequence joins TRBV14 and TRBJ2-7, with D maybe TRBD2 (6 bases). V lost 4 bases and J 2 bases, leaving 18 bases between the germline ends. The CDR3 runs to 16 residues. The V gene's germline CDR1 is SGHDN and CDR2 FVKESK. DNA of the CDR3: TGTGCCAGCAGCCCAAGACTAGACACCCTTACCTACGAGCAGTACTTC. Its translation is CASSPRLDTLTYEQYF. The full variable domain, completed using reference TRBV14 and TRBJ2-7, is EAGVTQFPSHSVIEKGQTVTLRCDPISGHDNLYWYRRVMGKEIKFLLHFVKESKQDESGMPNNRFLAERTGGTYSTLKVQPAELEDSGVYFCASSPRLDTLTYEQYFGPGTRLTVT.

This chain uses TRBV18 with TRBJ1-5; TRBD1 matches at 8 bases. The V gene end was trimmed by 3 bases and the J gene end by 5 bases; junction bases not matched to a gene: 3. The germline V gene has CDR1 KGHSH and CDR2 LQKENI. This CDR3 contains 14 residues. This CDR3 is CASSPLQGDQPQHF. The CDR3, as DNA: TGTGCCAGCTCACCGTTACAGGGGGATCAGCCCCAGCATTTT.

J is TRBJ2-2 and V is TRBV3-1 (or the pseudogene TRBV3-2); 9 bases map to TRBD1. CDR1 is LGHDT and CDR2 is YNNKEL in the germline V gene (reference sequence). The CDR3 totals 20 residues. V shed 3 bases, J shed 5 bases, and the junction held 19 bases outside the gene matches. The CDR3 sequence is CASSHFSGTGSVRRTGELFF. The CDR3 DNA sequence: TGTGCCAGCAGCCACTTCTCCGGGACAGGGTCGGTAAGGAGAACCGGGGAGCTGTTTTTT.

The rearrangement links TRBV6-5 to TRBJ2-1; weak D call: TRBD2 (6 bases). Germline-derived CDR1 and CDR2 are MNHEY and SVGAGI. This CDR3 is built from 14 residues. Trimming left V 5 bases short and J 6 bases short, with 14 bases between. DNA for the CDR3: TGTGCCAGCAGTATTGAACGGGGGTCCAATGAGCAGTTCTTC. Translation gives CASSIERGSNEQFF.

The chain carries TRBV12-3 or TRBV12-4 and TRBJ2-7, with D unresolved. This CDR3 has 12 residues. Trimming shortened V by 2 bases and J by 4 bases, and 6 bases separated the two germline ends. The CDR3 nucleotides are TGTGCCAGCAGTTTAAGTCATTACGAGCAGTACTTC. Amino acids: CASSLSHYEQYF.

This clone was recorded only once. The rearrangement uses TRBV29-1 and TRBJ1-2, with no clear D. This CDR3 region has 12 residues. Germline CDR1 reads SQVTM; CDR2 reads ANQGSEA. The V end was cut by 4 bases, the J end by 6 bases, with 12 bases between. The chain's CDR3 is CSVGVGRHGYTF. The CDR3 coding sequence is TGCAGCGTTGGAGTAGGGAGGCATGGCTACACCTTC. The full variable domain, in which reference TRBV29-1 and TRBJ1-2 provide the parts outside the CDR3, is SAVISQKPSRDICQRGTSLTIQCQVDSQVTMMFWYRQQPGQSLTLIATANQGSEATYESGFVIDKFPISRPNLTFSTLTVSNMSPEDSSIYLCSVGVGRHGYTFGSGTRLTVV.

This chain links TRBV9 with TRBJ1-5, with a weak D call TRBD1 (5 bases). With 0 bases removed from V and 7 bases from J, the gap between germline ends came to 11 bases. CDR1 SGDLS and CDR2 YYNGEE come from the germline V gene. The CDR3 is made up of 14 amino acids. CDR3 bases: TGTGCCAGCAGCGTAGACGGGGCTACCCAGCCCCAGCATTTT. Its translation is CASSVDGATQPQHF.

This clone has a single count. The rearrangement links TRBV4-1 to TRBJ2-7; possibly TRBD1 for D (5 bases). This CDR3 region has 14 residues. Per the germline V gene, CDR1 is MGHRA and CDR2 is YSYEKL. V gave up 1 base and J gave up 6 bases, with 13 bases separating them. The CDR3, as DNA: TGCGCCAGCAGCCAAGTGAAGGGGTCGGTCGAGCAGTACTTC. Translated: CASSQVKGSVEQYF.

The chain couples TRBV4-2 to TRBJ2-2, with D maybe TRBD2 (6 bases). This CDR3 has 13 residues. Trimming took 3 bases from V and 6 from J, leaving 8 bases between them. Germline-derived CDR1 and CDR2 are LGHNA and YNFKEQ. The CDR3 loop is CASSQPGAGELFF. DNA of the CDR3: TGTGCCAGCAGCCAGCCGGGGGCCGGGGAGCTGTTTTTT.